A single sample gave rise to the 3 T cell receptor beta chains below, sequenced in a study of beta chain features in type 1 diabetes. Findings of the study overall: Patients with Type 1 diabetes showed moderately but significantly shorter TCRB CDR3s in all four CD4+ subsets.

Their specific antigens are unknown. Expressed TCRB transcripts were sequenced because the entire RNA isolate underwent reverse transcription. TCRdb keeps only in-frame clones here, not all; method: immunoSEQ multiplex PCR. The sample lists fewer than 70,000 clones, 55% to 75% occurring once. The specimen sequenced was stem cell memory CD4+ T cells from blood. Receptors were obtained from a woman under 40 with type 1 diabetes.

V is TRBV28 and J is TRBJ2-7; D possibly corresponds to TRBD1 (6 bases). Deletions cut 6 bases from V and 0 bases from J, with 12 bases between. Germline V CDR1 and CDR2: MDHEN, SYDVKM. The CDR3 runs to 14 residues. The CDR3 spells CASSFSGVSYEQYF. The CDR3 DNA is TGTGCCAGCAGCTTTTCAGGGGTCTCCTACGAGCAGTACTTC.

The chain is built from TRBV28 and TRBJ2-7, with 8 bases aligning to TRBD1. V lost 3 bases, J lost 4 bases, and 5 bases stayed unmatched. The CDR3 is 14 amino acids. Germline V gene sequence: CDR1 MDHEN, CDR2 SYDVKM. The CDR3 DNA is TGTGCCAGCAGTTTGAGACAGGGGAGGTACGAGCAGTACTTC. Amino acids: CASSLRQGRYEQYF.

The V and J genes are TRBV5-1 and TRBJ1-1; D is unresolved. Trimming removed 0 bases from V and 2 bases from J, with 5 bases in between. The CDR3 contains 13 residues. Germline-derived CDR1 and CDR2 are SGHRS and YFSETQ. CDR3 bases: TGCGCCAGCAGCTTGGGCCTAAACACTGAAGCTTTCTTT. The encoded protein is CASSLGLNTEAFF.